This T cell receptor (beta chain) comes out of a study of CD8+CD57+ T cells in acquired aplastic anemia (dated by TCRdb to between 2018 and 2020). With respect to the entire study: On average, sorted CD4+ and CD8+ cells yielded about 3 ug of extracted DNA, with a range of roughly 0.19 to 27.4 ug. CD8+CD57+ expansion was defined as frequency above the mean frequency observed in healthy subjects.

The patients picked for sequencing were ones in whom flow cytometry had shown an expansion of CD8+CD57+ cells. Every patient had severe acquired aplastic anemia, diagnosed using the International Study of Aplastic Anemia and Agranulocytosis and Camitta criteria. Patients had received no therapy at the time of blood sampling. In this study, sorted CD4+ and CD8+ T cells from the blood of healthy subjects and of severe aplastic anemia patients had their TCR repertoires deep-sequenced. In the USA, patient enrollment took place under clinicaltrials.gov protocols 00001620, 01623167, 00001397, 00071045, 00081523 and 00961064. Ficoll-Paque density gradient centrifugation was used to isolate peripheral blood mononuclear cells. CD4+ and CD8+ T cells were sorted by FACS or magnetic beads before DNA extraction. CDR3 length: 14 amino acids, cysteine to phenylalanine. CDR3 DNA is the only sequence kept; it has 42 bases, read in frame from the first base. CDR1 and CDR2, looked up from the germline V gene (reference sequence), are LNHNV and YYDKDF. Trimming takes 8 bases from V and 4 bases from J, and the germline ends sit 15 bases apart.

On this clonotype itself: This clone's antigen is unknown. No base quality values were provided; no much bigger clone lies one nucleotide off.

TCR beta VDJ combination and CDR3 sequence profiling used genomic DNA as the template. An Illumina HiSeq 2000 was the platform used for TCR repertoire sequencing. Turning to the authors' computational methods: Repertoire assessment relied on Simpson's diversity index, CDR3 size and DJ length profiles, and TRBV/TRBJ rearrangement plots. Whichever DNA sequence was most abundant in the deep sequencing data was defined as the immunodominant clone. CDR3 amino acid sequences were screened for sharing across subjects and compared with published repertoires and the VDJdb database. The public reads were reanalyzed by TCRdb: fastp trimming at Q25, MiXCR alignment, in-frame beta chains only. Under each unique CDR3 protein, matching rows form one entry showing the most common genes and DNA. The V and J calls reflect TCRdb's pipeline rather than the authors' work. Within this sample are 250,000 to 350,000 distinct CDR3 sequences, with roughly 59% of them counted one time only. Roughly 1.2% of the sample lies in the top ten.

What the study reported, not specific to this receptor: Although roughly 30 CD8+ CDR3 sequences were shared by patients and controls, these sequences appeared highly expressed in patients and within the immunodominant clones of patients. CD8+ Simpson's diversity did not differ significantly between patients and healthy controls (P=0.060).

This receptor was taken from a human donor with aplastic anemia. The rearranged chain carries TRBV15 and TRBJ1-5; TRBD1 is a possible D gene, resting on 5 matching bases. Material for sequencing was sorted CD4+, CD8+, or CD8+CD57+ T cells (not recorded which) from PBMCs. The CDR3 sequence is CATGVAQGNQPQHF. The DNA reads as follows: TGTGCCACCGGAGTTGCTCAGGGAAATCAGCCCCAGCATTTT. Extended through the reference TRBV15 and TRBJ1-5 proteins, this CDR3 yields the full variable domain: DAMVIQNPRYQVTQFGKPVTLSCSQTLNHNVMYWYQQKSSQAPKLLFHYYDKDFNNEADTPDNFQSRRPNTSFCFLDIRSPGLGDTAMYLCATGVAQGNQPQHFGDGTRLSIL.